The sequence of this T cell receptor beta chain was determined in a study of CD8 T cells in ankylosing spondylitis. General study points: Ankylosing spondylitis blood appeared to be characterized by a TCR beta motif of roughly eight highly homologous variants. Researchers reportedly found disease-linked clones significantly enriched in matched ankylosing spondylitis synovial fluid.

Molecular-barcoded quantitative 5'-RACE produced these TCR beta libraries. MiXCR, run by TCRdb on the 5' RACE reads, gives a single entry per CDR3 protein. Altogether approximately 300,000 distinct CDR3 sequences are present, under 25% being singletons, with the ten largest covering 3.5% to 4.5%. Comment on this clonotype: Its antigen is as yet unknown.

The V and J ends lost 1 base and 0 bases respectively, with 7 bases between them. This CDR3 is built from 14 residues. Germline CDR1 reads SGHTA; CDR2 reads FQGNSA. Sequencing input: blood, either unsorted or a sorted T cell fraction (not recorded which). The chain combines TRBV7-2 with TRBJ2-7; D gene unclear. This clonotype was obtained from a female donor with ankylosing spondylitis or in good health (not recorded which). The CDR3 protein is CASSLVVVSYEQYF. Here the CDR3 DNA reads TGTGCCAGCAGCTTAGTGGTCGTCTCCTACGAGCAGTACTTC.